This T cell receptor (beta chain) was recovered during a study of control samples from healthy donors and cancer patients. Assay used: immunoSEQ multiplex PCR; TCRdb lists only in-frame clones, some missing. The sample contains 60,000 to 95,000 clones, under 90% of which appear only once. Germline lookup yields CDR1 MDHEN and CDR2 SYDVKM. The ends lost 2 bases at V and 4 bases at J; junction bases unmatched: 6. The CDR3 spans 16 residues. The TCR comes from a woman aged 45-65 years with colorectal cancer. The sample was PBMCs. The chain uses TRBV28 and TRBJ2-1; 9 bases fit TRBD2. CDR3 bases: TGTGCCAGCAGTTTAGGGCGGGGGGGCCTTTACAATGAGCAGTTCTTC. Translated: CASSLGRGGLYNEQFF.